This T cell receptor (beta chain) was found in a study of blood T cell repertoires in COVID-19. The table came from immunoSEQ multiplex PCR; TCRdb's copy has only in-frame clones and leaves some out. The sample carries 200,000 to 250,000 clones, about 86% recorded once. CDR1 is SGHRS and CDR2 is YFSETQ in the germline V gene. This CDR3 has 16 residues. Trimming removed 4 bases from V and 5 bases from J; junction bases left unmatched: 10. Sequenced material: peripheral blood. This receptor was obtained from a man between 60 and 70 years old with acute or convalescent COVID-19. The V and J genes are TRBV5-1 and TRBJ2-7, with 12 bases lining up with TRBD1. The CDR3 reads CASSLPGTGGRNEQYF. In DNA, the CDR3 is TGCGCCAGCAGCCTGCCCGGGACAGGGGGCCGAAACGAGCAGTACTTC.